This entry concerns a single TCR beta chain. These data come from a study of PD-L1 blockade in urothelial cancer. In the study overall: Male patients with bladder-origin urothelial cancer numbered about nine tenths of the roughly 29. A median blood sample held about 150,000 T cells and roughly 79,000 unique TCRs.

Method: immunoSEQ multiplex PCR; TCRdb's copy keeps in-frame clones and lacks some. The table has fewer than 65,000 clones, approximately 88% seen once; the top ten hold roughly 15%. Time point described: pretreatment peripheral blood. Urothelial carcinoma affected the patients, and it was locally advanced or metastatic. Germline CDR1 reads SQVTM; CDR2 reads ANQGSEA. CDR3 length: 14 amino acids. V lost 8 bases, J lost 2 bases, and 8 bases stayed unmatched. The chain couples TRBV29-1 to TRBJ2-3, with TRBD1 matching over 9 bases. The sequence was collected from an older woman with urothelial cancer. The sequences come from PBMCs, collected around atezolizumab (anti-PD-L1) treatment. CDR3 coding DNA: TGCAGCTCACGGGACAGGGTTATCACAGATACGCAGTATTTT. Amino acids: CSSRDRVITDTQYF.